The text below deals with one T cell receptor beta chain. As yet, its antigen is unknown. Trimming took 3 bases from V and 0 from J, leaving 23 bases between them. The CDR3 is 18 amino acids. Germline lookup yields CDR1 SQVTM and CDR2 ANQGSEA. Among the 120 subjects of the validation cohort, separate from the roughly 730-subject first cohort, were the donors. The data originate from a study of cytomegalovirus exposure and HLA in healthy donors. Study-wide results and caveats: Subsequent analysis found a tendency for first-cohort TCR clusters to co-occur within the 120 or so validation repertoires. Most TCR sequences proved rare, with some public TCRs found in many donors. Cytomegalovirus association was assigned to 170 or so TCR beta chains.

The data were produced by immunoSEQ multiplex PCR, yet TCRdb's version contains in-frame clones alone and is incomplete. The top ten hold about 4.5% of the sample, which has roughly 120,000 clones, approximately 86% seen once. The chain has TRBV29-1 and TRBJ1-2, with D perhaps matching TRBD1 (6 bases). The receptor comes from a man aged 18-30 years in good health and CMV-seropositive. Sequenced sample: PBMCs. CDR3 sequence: CSVDLRGAGRNTNYGYTF. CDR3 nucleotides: TGCAGCGTTGACCTCCGGGGGGCAGGCCGAAATACTAACTATGGCTACACCTTC.